What follows are 26 T cell receptor beta chains derived from one specimen sequenced in a study of blood T cell repertoires in COVID-19. This table comes from immunoSEQ multiplex PCR, and its TCRdb copy is limited to in-frame clones, with some not included. The sample records about 180,000 clones, approximately 87% being singletons. The source material was peripheral blood. These receptors were obtained from a man between 65 and 85 years old with active or convalescent COVID-19.

J is TRBJ1-5 and V is TRBV30; D not resolved. There are 13 residues in the CDR3. V lost 2 bases and J 5 bases, leaving 10 bases between the germline ends. CDR1 is GTSNPN, CDR2 SVGIG, per germline (reference sequence). CDR3 nucleotide sequence: TGTGCCTGGAGTCAGGATTCTCATCAGCCCCAGCATTTT. The encoded protein is CAWSQDSHQPQHF.

The V call is TRBV28, the J call TRBJ1-5, with TRBD1 matching over 10 bases. The CDR3 is made up of 15 amino acids. With V trimmed by 5 bases and J by 6 bases, 7 bases remained unmatched. Germline V gene lookup returns CDR1 MDHEN and CDR2 SYDVKM. This chain's CDR3 is CASSAPGQGPQPQHF. As DNA, the CDR3 is TGTGCCAGCAGTGCCCCGGGACAGGGGCCTCAGCCCCAGCATTTT.

The chain couples TRBV7-9 to TRBJ1-2; 7 positions match TRBD1. The trim removed 3 bases at V and 14 bases at J, leaving 9 bases unmatched. The CDR3 has 12 amino acids. CDR1 SEHNR and CDR2 FQNEAQ come from the germline V gene (reference sequence). DNA for the CDR3: TGTGCCAGCAGCTTCGCCCCACAGGGGAAGACCTTC. Its translation: CASSFAPQGKTF.

V is TRBV7-2 and J is TRBJ1-1; D ambiguous. The CDR3 totals 18 residues. Trimming cost V 2 bases and J 1 base, with 20 bases left between them. The V gene's germline CDR1 is SGHTA and CDR2 FQGNSA. The CDR3 region is CASSLSATRPPRNTEAFF. CDR3 bases: TGTGCCAGCAGCTTAAGTGCGACTCGACCCCCTAGGAACACTGAAGCTTTCTTT.

V is TRBV9 and J is TRBJ1-6; D is possibly TRBD1 (5 bases). The germline V gene has CDR1 SGDLS and CDR2 YYNGEE. Trimming stripped 4 bases from V and 5 bases from J, with 10 bases between. The CDR3 sequence is 14 residues long. The CDR3 DNA sequence: TGTGCCAGCAGCCCCGGGGGGGATAATTCACCCCTCCACTTT. It specifies CASSPGGDNSPLHF.

Here the CDR3 reads CASSLGGGAQRVFF. The CDR3, as DNA: TGTGCCAGCAGCTTAGGTGGTGGGGCCCAAAGGGTGTTTTTT. The V gene is TRBV11-2, the J gene TRBJ1-4; the D gene is possibly TRBD1 (5 bases). V lost 1 base to trimming and J lost 15 bases, with 18 bases between them. This CDR3 comprises 14 residues. Germline V lookup: CDR1 SGHAT, CDR2 FQNNGV.

This sequence joins TRBV19 and TRBJ1-2; 7 bases agree with TRBD1. The trim removed 5 bases at V and 1 base at J, leaving 7 bases unmatched. This CDR3 has 15 amino acids. Germline lookup yields CDR1 LNHDA and CDR2 SQIVND (reference sequence). CDR3 loop: CASSSSGTVNYGYTF. CDR3 sequence (DNA): TGTGCCAGTAGTTCCTCCGGGACAGTTAACTATGGCTACACCTTC.

The chain is built from TRBV4-3 and TRBJ1-5, with TRBD1 identical over 8 bases. CDR1 and CDR2 from the germline V gene are LGHNA and YSLEER. This CDR3 region has 14 residues. Trimming removed 2 bases from V and 4 bases from J; junction bases left unmatched: 1. CDR3 residues: CASSQRQGNQPQHF. The DNA of the CDR3 is TGCGCCAGCAGCCAACGACAGGGGAATCAGCCCCAGCATTTT.

This sequence joins TRBV18 and TRBJ2-5, with D hard to call. Germline V lookup: CDR1 KGHSH, CDR2 LQKENI. Trimming took 6 bases from V and 2 from J, leaving 7 bases between them. This CDR3 is built from 12 residues. Written as DNA, the CDR3 is TGTGCCAGCTCCCTAAAGCAAGAGACCCAGTACTTC. Amino acid sequence: CASSLKQETQYF.

The gene calls are TRBV7-2 and TRBJ1-3; possible D gene TRBD1, 5 bases. The CDR3 has 15 residues. V lost 3 bases and J 0 bases, leaving 9 bases between the germline ends. Germline lookup yields CDR1 SGHTA and CDR2 FQGNSA. The CDR3 region has the DNA TGTGCCAGCAGCTTGCGGACAAGCTCTGGAAACACCATATATTTT. Its protein product is CASSLRTSSGNTIYF.

The chain is built from TRBV6-5 and TRBJ1-5; D possibly corresponds to TRBD1 (5 bases). V lost 7 bases and J lost 1, with 14 bases in between. Looked up from germline, CDR1 is MNHEY and CDR2 is SVGAGI. The CDR3 spans 15 residues. The CDR3 DNA reads TGTGCCAGCACCGCGGGGGGATTAAGCAATCAGCCCCAGCATTTT. Protein sequence: CASTAGGLSNQPQHF.

V is TRBV5-1 and J is TRBJ2-2, with D uncertain. The V gene lost 4 bases and the J gene lost 4 bases, with 11 bases spanning the gap. The CDR3 has 14 residues. Germline V CDR1 and CDR2: SGHRS, YFSETQ. The CDR3 DNA reads TGCGCCAGCAGCCGCGTAGAGGTCACCGGGGAGCTGTTTTTT. Its translation is CASSRVEVTGELFF.

This clone was seen only a few times. The chain links TRBV30 to TRBJ1-5; no firm D call. In germline, CDR1 is GTSNPN, CDR2 SVGIG (reference sequence). The length of the CDR3 is 15 residues. V shed 7 bases and J shed 4 bases, with 20 bases lying between them. CDR3 in amino acids: CASTSGGFGNQPQHF. The CDR3 DNA sequence: TGTGCCTCCACGAGTGGCGGATTTGGGAATCAGCCCCAGCATTTT.

Details on this clone: This sample includes further DNA sequences coding for the same CDR3. This CDR3 reads CASRRQGYNEQFF. The CDR3 DNA follows: TGTGCCAGTAGGAGACAGGGCTACAATGAGCAGTTCTTC. The chain links TRBV19 to TRBJ2-1; TRBD1 agrees at 7 bases. CDR1 LNHDA and CDR2 SQIVND come from the germline V gene (reference sequence). CDR3 length: 13 residues. The ends lost 6 bases at V and 3 bases at J; junction bases unmatched: 2.

The chain uses TRBV6-5 and TRBJ2-2; 7 positions match TRBD2. Germline lookup yields CDR1 MNHEY and CDR2 SVGAGI. CDR3 length: 14 residues. J was trimmed by 1 base and V by 9 bases; bases with no gene match: 5. The CDR3 reads CASHGGGNTGELFF. Written as DNA, the CDR3 is TGTGCCAGTCACGGCGGGGGGAACACCGGGGAGCTGTTTTTT.

This clone has just one count. The V call is TRBV2, the J call TRBJ2-2; 9 bases align to TRBD1. Germline assignment: CDR1 SNHLY and CDR2 FYNNEI. V dropped 6 bases and J dropped 6; count of bases not matched to a gene: 2. The CDR3 has 13 residues. The chain's CDR3 is CASRDRGSGELFF. In DNA, the CDR3 is TGTGCCAGCAGGGACAGGGGCTCCGGGGAGCTGTTTTTT.

The genes are TRBV21-1 and TRBJ2-1; the D call in the table, TRBD2, was not verified against the DNA. TRBV21-1 is labeled a pseudogene. The CDR3 extends over 16 amino acids. CDR3 sequence reads: CASIISGQSSYNEQFF. CDR3 DNA sequence: TGTGCCAGCATCATTAGCGGCCAGAGCTCCTACAATGAGCAGTTCTTC.

This chain uses TRBV7-6 with TRBJ1-6; the D gene is possibly TRBD1 (5 bases). The CDR3 sequence is 20 residues long. V was shortened by 5 bases and J by 5 bases, with 28 bases between the two germline ends. Germline lookup yields CDR1 SGHVS and CDR2 FNYEAQ. CDR3 coding DNA: TGTGCCAGCAGCCCGGACGCTGGGGACTCCATGAGGGCCCATAATTCACCCCTCCACTTT. Translation: CASSPDAGDSMRAHNSPLHF.

About this clone itself: A junction end diverges from the germline sequence, so it may reflect a read error. V and J are TRBV7-2 and TRBJ1-1; perhaps TRBD1 as D (6 bases). This CDR3 spans 14 amino acids. Germline CDR1 SGHTA, CDR2 FQGNSA. The CDR3 protein is CASSLAEGGIKRDF. CDR3 bases: TGTGCCAGCAGCTTAGCGGAGGGGGGGATTAAGAGGGATTTT.

The J gene is TRBJ2-1, the V gene TRBV16, with 10 bases matching TRBD1. V gave up 8 bases and J gave up 10 bases; unmatched junction bases: 11. CDR1 is KGHSY and CDR2 is FQNENV in the germline V gene. This CDR3 has 14 residues. The CDR3 sequence: CASVPGQGPREQFF. DNA for the CDR3: TGTGCCAGCGTACCGGGACAGGGGCCAAGAGAGCAGTTCTTC.

The rearrangement links TRBV20-1 to TRBJ2-1; TRBD2 agrees at 7 bases. With V trimmed by 3 bases and J by 0 bases, 14 bases remained unmatched. The CDR3 length is 18 residues. Germline assignment: CDR1 DFQATT and CDR2 SNEGSKA (reference sequence). The CDR3 DNA follows: TGCAGTGCTAGTACCATCATGGCGGGAGCGTTCTCCTACAATGAGCAGTTCTTC. Residues: CSASTIMAGAFSYNEQFF.

The V call is TRBV28, the J call TRBJ2-1; weak D call: TRBD1 (6 bases). CDR1 MDHEN and CDR2 SYDVKM come from the germline V gene. V shed 7 bases and J shed 6 bases, with 10 bases lying between them. The CDR3 spans 12 residues. The CDR3 sequence: CASTTGFNEQFF. CDR3 bases: TGTGCCAGCACCACAGGGTTCAATGAGCAGTTCTTC.

This clone was found a few times. The rearrangement joins TRBV2 to TRBJ1-1; D is uncertain. Trimming shortened V by 6 bases and J by 0 bases, and 8 bases separated the two germline ends. The V gene's germline CDR1 is SNHLY and CDR2 FYNNEI. The CDR3 length is 13 residues. CDR3 DNA: TGTGCCAGCAGCGTCCAGATGAACACTGAAGCTTTCTTT. Amino acids: CASSVQMNTEAFF.

The rearrangement links TRBV2 to TRBJ2-1; possibly TRBD2 for D (6 bases). V lost 7 bases to trimming and J lost 9 bases, with 22 bases between them. This CDR3 comprises 15 residues. CDR1 is SNHLY and CDR2 is FYNNEI in the germline V gene. DNA for the CDR3: TGTGCCAGCACCGAATGGCCTCGCGGGGATGGTGAGCAGTTCTTC. Amino acid sequence: CASTEWPRGDGEQFF.

CDR3 loop: CASNPTGDQPQHF. CDR3 nucleotide sequence: TGCGCCAGCAACCCTACAGGGGACCAGCCCCAGCATTTT. V and J are TRBV10-2 and TRBJ1-5, with TRBD1 matching over 7 bases. Germline CDR1 WSHSY, CDR2 SAAADI. The CDR3 extends over 13 amino acids. V was clipped by 7 bases and J by 7 bases; unmatched bases: 7.

This chain connects TRBV11-2 to TRBJ1-1, with D tentatively TRBD1 (6 bases). With 5 bases removed from V and 1 base from J, the gap between germline ends came to 23 bases. This CDR3 has 18 amino acids. CDR1 and CDR2 (germline): SGHAT, FQNNGV. CDR3 DNA: TGTGCCAGCAGCACCAGTGACAGGATAATTTGGAGGAACACTGAAGCTTTCTTT. Protein: CASSTSDRIIWRNTEAFF.